These 6 T cell receptor beta chains came from one sample sequenced in a study of vaccination effects on CD4 cells after COVID-19. Cells that had been cultured for 10 days were the source of isolated CD4+ T cells. TCRdb keeps only in-frame clones here, not all; method: immunoSEQ multiplex PCR. Among 50,000 to 75,000 clones listed, over 65% were seen once. Their antigens remain unidentified. The sample in question was CD4+ T cells from PBMCs cultured without peptide, obtained before COVID-19 vaccination. These receptor sequences come from a human donor who received a COVID-19 vaccine.

The genes are TRBV21-1 and TRBJ1-5; the table's D call, TRBD1, has no DNA check behind it. TRBV21-1 counts as a pseudogene. The CDR3 is made up of 17 amino acids. CDR3 coding DNA: TGTGCCAGCAGGTGTCCCAGGGGTGTTGATCGCAATCAGCCCCAGCATTTT. It codes for CASRCPRGVDRNQPQHF.

The CDR3 loop is CASRSTGTPYTTNEKLFF. CDR3 nucleotide sequence: TGTGCCAGTAGGTCGACCGGGACACCATATACAACTAATGAAAAACTGTTTTTT. The chain joins TRBV19 to TRBJ1-4, with TRBD1 as a possible D gene (6 bases). The V end was cut by 6 bases, the J end by 0 bases, with 20 bases between. There are 18 residues in the CDR3. The germline V gene encodes CDR1 LNHDA and CDR2 SQIVND (reference sequence). Looking up the rest from reference TRBV19 and TRBJ1-4 gives the full variable domain: DGGITQSPKYLFRKEGQNVTLSCEQNLNHDAMYWYRQDPGQGLRLIYYSQIVNDFQKGDIAEGYSVSREKKESFPLTVTSAQKNPTAFYLCASRSTGTPYTTNEKLFFGSGTQLSVL.

In this sample, this clone turned up once. The V gene is TRBV7-9, the J gene TRBJ1-1; D is unclear. The V end lost 1 base, the J end lost 4 bases, and 4 bases lay between the germline ends. Per germline, CDR1 SEHNR and CDR2 FQNEAQ (reference sequence). The CDR3 is 12 residues long. Here the CDR3 DNA reads TGTGCCAGCAGCTTAGACTTCACTGAAGCTTTCTTT. This translates into CASSLDFTEAFF. The full variable domain, completed using reference TRBV7-9 and TRBJ1-1, is DTGVSQNPRHKITKRGQNVTFRCDPISEHNRLYWYRQTLGQGPEFLTYFQNEAQLEKSRLLSDRFSAERPKGSFSTLEIQRTEQGDSAMYLCASSLDFTEAFFGQGTRLTVV.

A few counts support this clone. The chain joins TRBV25-1 to TRBJ1-5; D gene uncertain. The CDR3 consists of 13 residues. Germline V CDR1 and CDR2: MGHDK, SYGVNS. The V end lost 3 bases, the J end lost 5 bases, and 8 bases lay between the germline ends. The CDR3 spells CASSENSDQPQHF. CDR3 in DNA: TGTGCCAGCAGTGAGAATTCGGATCAGCCCCAGCATTTT.

The chain uses TRBV29-1 and TRBJ2-5, with a possible D match to TRBD2 (6 bases). The CDR3 covers 15 residues. V lost 4 bases to trimming and J lost 2 bases, with 17 bases between them. Germline V gene lookup returns CDR1 SQVTM and CDR2 ANQGSEA. CDR3 coding DNA: TGCAGCGTTGTTGATCCCAGCGCGGGACAAGAGACCCAGTACTTC. Translated, it gives CSVVDPSAGQETQYF.

In this sample, this clone turned up a few times. The chain carries TRBV15 and TRBJ1-2; 12 bases are a match to TRBD1. The germline CDR1 and CDR2 sequences are LNHNV and YYDKDF (reference sequence). V trimming: 7 bases; J trimming: 9 bases; junction bases outside the gene matches: 6. This CDR3 region has 13 residues. The CDR3 reads CATNPGQGASYTF. The CDR3 coding sequence is TGTGCCACCAACCCGGGACAGGGGGCTAGCTACACCTTC. The full variable domain, rest sourced from reference TRBV15 and TRBJ1-2, is DAMVIQNPRYQVTQFGKPVTLSCSQTLNHNVMYWYQQKSSQAPKLLFHYYDKDFNNEADTPDNFQSRRPNTSFCFLDIRSPGLGDTAMYLCATNPGQGASYTFGSGTRLTVV.